These 2 T cell receptor beta chains share one sample of origin, sequenced in a study of cytomegalovirus exposure and HLA in healthy donors. PCR amplification relied on 60 Vbeta primers (plus 13 Jbeta primers). Assay used: immunoSEQ multiplex PCR; TCRdb lists only in-frame clones, some missing. Here the sample spans some 90,000 clones, 80% to 90% being singletons. The specimen sequenced was PBMCs. These receptors were taken from a man in his forties in good health and CMV-seronegative.

Regarding this clone: An end of the junction does not agree with germline; a read error may underlie this. V is TRBV7-9 and J is TRBJ2-7; D is perhaps TRBD2 (5 bases). Germline CDR1 SEHNR, CDR2 FQNEAQ (reference sequence). There are 12 residues in the CDR3. The CDR3 reads CSSSFNAGEQYF. The CDR3 DNA reads TGTTCCAGCAGCTTCAACGCGGGCGAGCAGTACTTC. Full variable domain (rest looked up from reference TRBV7-9 and TRBJ2-7): DTGVSQNPRHKITKRGQNVTFRCDPISEHNRLYWYRQTLGQGPEFLTYFQNEAQLEKSRLLSDRFSAERPKGSFSTLEIQRTEQGDSAMYLCSSSFNAGEQYFGPGTRLTVT.

The chain couples TRBV4-1 to TRBJ2-1; no reliable D call. V was clipped by 2 bases and J by 6 bases, with 5 bases between them. In germline, CDR1 is MGHRA, CDR2 YSYEKL. This CDR3 contains 12 residues. The CDR3 DNA is TGCGCCAGCAGCCAACCCCTCAATGAGCAGTTCTTC. This sequence encodes CASSQPLNEQFF.